This T cell receptor (beta chain) was retrieved from a study of T cells after yellow fever vaccination. Study-level points and caveats: The CD4 compartment and the CD8 compartment contained a small share of clonotypes in common.

This CDR3 is 12 amino acids long. Germline values: CDR1 DFQATT, CDR2 SNEGSKA (reference sequence). V was trimmed by 3 bases and J by 8 bases, leaving 14 bases between them. This clonotype has just a few counts. Its antigen is undetermined. TCR cDNA, made by 5'RACE template switching, carried an added universal primer site and UMIs. TCRdb used MiXCR to reprocess the 5' RACE reads, holding one entry per CDR3 protein. The sample consists of just under 600,000 distinct CDR3 sequences, 13% of them appearing once. The chain links TRBV20-1 to TRBJ2-7; possible D gene TRBD2, 5 bases. This TCR came from a man aged 25-40 years who received the YFV17D yellow fever vaccine. This specimen was PBMCs, taken on the day of the yellow fever booster vaccination. The CDR3 is CSASREGYKQYF. DNA for the CDR3: TGCAGTGCTAGCAGAGAGGGCTATAAGCAGTACTTC.